The 22 T cell receptor beta chains given below trace back to one sample, sequenced in a study of blood T cells in healthy people across ages. With a J-beta primer mix and a sample-barcoded 5' primer, a second PCR ran roughly 7 to 11 cycles. From the 5' RACE reads, TCRdb called clonotypes with MiXCR, one entry per CDR3 protein. Of roughly 800,000 distinct CDR3 sequences listed, around half are singletons. Material: blood. These receptor sequences come from a man aged 80 or over in good health.

About this clonotype: A read error may account for a junction end that differs from germline. The chain is built from TRBV18 and TRBJ2-7; no definite D call. CDR3 size: 14 residues. The germline CDR1 and CDR2 sequences are KGHSH and LQKENI. The CDR3 sequence is CASSTPGGTDEQYF. CDR3 bases: TGTGCCAGCTCAACACCAGGCGGAACCGACGAGCAGTACTTC.

The J gene is TRBJ2-2, the V gene TRBV25-1, with 10 bases that match TRBD1. The V segment lost 4 bases and the J segment 6 bases; nucleotides outside the gene matches: 5. This CDR3 has 15 residues. Germline lookup yields CDR1 MGHDK and CDR2 SYGVNS. CDR3 bases: TGTGCCAGCAGTGCAACGACAGGGGGCTCCGGGGAGCTGTTTTTT. It specifies CASSATTGGSGELFF.

This clonotype was seen a handful of times. V usage is TRBV5-1 and J usage is TRBJ2-7; D is perhaps TRBD1 (6 bases). Trimming removed 0 bases at V and 1 base at J, with 11 bases between. This CDR3 has 15 amino acids. Germline-derived CDR1 and CDR2 are SGHRS and YFSETQ. The CDR3 DNA reads TGCGCCAGCAGCTTGGGCCGGACAGTATCCTACGAGCAGTACTTC. Amino acid sequence: CASSLGRTVSYEQYF. The whole variable domain, filled in from reference TRBV5-1 and TRBJ2-7, reads KAGVTQTPRYLIKTRGQQVTLSCSPISGHRSVSWYQQTPGQGLQFLFEYFSETQRNKGNFPGRFSGRQFSNSRSEMNVSTLELGDSALYLCASSLGRTVSYEQYFGPGTRLTVT.

The chain has TRBV9 and TRBJ2-1; 8 positions agree with TRBD2. Germline assignment: CDR1 SGDLS and CDR2 YYNGEE. Germline trimming cut 1 base from V and 13 bases from J; bases unmatched to any gene: 13. The CDR3 length is 15 residues. The CDR3 spells CASSVTSGLGETQFF. CDR3 bases: TGTGCCAGCAGCGTAACTAGCGGACTGGGAGAGACCCAGTTCTTC.

The sample holds a few counts of this clonotype. V usage is TRBV7-2 and J usage is TRBJ2-1; 7 bases fit TRBD1. This CDR3 comprises 13 residues. J lost 10 bases, V lost 5 bases, and 8 bases had no gene match. CDR1 is SGHTA, CDR2 FQGNSA, per germline. The CDR3 loop is CASSLDRAWEQFF. CDR3 nucleotides: TGTGCCAGCAGCCTCGACAGGGCTTGGGAGCAGTTCTTC. The variable domain in full, completed from reference TRBV7-2 and TRBJ2-1, reads GAGVSQSPSNKVTEKGKDVELRCDPISGHTALYWYRQSLGQGLEFLIYFQGNSAPDKSGLPSDRFSAERTGGSVSTLTIQRTQQEDSAVYLCASSLDRAWEQFFGPGTRLTVL.

This rearrangement joins TRBV4-1 to TRBJ2-7; TRBD2 agrees at 10 bases. There are 15 residues in the CDR3. CDR1 MGHRA and CDR2 YSYEKL come from the germline V gene. V lost 2 bases, J lost 5 bases, and 6 bases stayed unmatched. The CDR3 sequence: CASSQKAGGADEQYF. CDR3 nucleotides: TGCGCCAGCAGCCAAAAAGCGGGAGGGGCGGACGAGCAGTACTTC.

This clonotype was recorded only once. The chain recombines TRBV13 with TRBJ2-7, with 7 nucleotides matching TRBD2. Trimming removed 8 bases from V and 7 bases from J; junction bases left unmatched: 8. Germline V gene data show CDR1 as PRHDT and CDR2 as FYEKMQ (reference sequence). This CDR3 has 12 residues. The CDR3 region has the DNA TGTGCCAGCGAGCGGGAAAGCAATGAGCAGTACTTC. Its translation is CASERESNEQYF.

This chain joins TRBV5-1 and TRBJ2-3; 9 bases fit TRBD2. CDR3 length equals 17 residues. The V gene end was trimmed by 0 bases and the J gene end by 2 bases; junction bases not matched to a gene: 7. From germline, CDR1 is SGHRS and CDR2 YFSETQ. The CDR3 loop reads CASSLGLAGPLTDTQYF. The CDR3 DNA follows: TGCGCCAGCAGCTTGGGGCTAGCGGGACCCCTCACAGATACGCAGTATTTT.

The chain is built from TRBV29-1 and TRBJ2-5; D remains unclear. The CDR3 consists of 12 residues. V was cut by 5 bases and J by 0 bases, with 7 bases left in between. The germline V gene has CDR1 SQVTM and CDR2 ANQGSEA. CDR3 sequence: CSVLGDQETQYF. In nucleotides, the CDR3 is TGCAGCGTTCTTGGGGACCAAGAGACCCAGTACTTC.

A single count supports this clonotype. DNA of the CDR3: TGTGCCACCAGTGATTTCTCGCGGGAGGGAAGGGACGAGCAGTACTTC. Its translation: CATSDFSREGRDEQYF. This chain joins TRBV24-1 and TRBJ2-4; 9 bases agree with TRBD2. The J call is uncertain, as TRBJ2-7 better fits the DNA end. The CDR3 totals 16 residues. In germline, CDR1 is KGHDR, CDR2 SFDVKD.

V usage is TRBV12-3 or TRBV12-4 and J usage is TRBJ2-7; 7 bases map to TRBD1. Trimming at V came to 5 bases and at J to 0 bases, leaving 7 bases not matched to a gene. This CDR3 comprises 15 residues. CDR3 sequence: CASSPTGQVSYEQYF. CDR3 sequence (DNA): TGTGCCAGCAGTCCGACCGGACAGGTCTCCTACGAGCAGTACTTC.

J is TRBJ2-2 and V is TRBV20-1; 13 bases map to TRBD2. Germline CDR1 DFQATT, CDR2 SNEGSKA (reference sequence). With 3 bases clipped from V and 7 bases from J, the junction kept 8 bases outside the gene matches. CDR3 length: 16 residues. In DNA, the CDR3 is TGCAGTGCTAGGGTTGGGACTAGCGGGATTATCGGGGAGCTGTTTTTT. It codes for CSARVGTSGIIGELFF.

The chain carries TRBV29-1 and TRBJ1-2, with 12 bases fitting TRBD1. The CDR3 extends over 15 amino acids. The germline V gene encodes CDR1 SQVTM and CDR2 ANQGSEA. The V segment lost 7 bases and the J segment 6 bases; nucleotides outside the gene matches: 12. The CDR3 is CSAATGTGGFDGYTF. The DNA for the CDR3 is TGCAGCGCCGCCACCGGGACAGGGGGCTTCGATGGCTACACCTTC.

This clonotype was picked up a small number of times. The genes are TRBV2 and TRBJ2-3; D call uncertain. Germline lookup yields CDR1 SNHLY and CDR2 FYNNEI. The CDR3 contains 13 residues. With 8 bases removed from V and 0 bases from J, the gap between germline ends came to 9 bases. CDR3 bases: TGTGCCAGCGGAAGCAGAAGCACAGATACGCAGTATTTT. This encodes CASGSRSTDTQYF.

This clonotype was seen a single time. V usage is TRBV7-2 and J usage is TRBJ2-1; 8 bases map to TRBD2. The CDR3 spans 13 residues. CDR1 and CDR2 from the germline V gene are SGHTA and FQGNSA. J lost 5 bases, V lost 5 bases, and 2 bases had no gene match. The CDR3 nucleotides read TGTGCCAGCAGCGCGGGACTAGACAATGAGCAGTTCTTC. It translates to CASSAGLDNEQFF.

V and J are TRBV5-1 and TRBJ1-2; 10 positions agree with TRBD1. The CDR3 contains 15 residues. V shed 2 bases, J shed 2 bases, and the junction held 3 bases outside the gene matches. CDR1 and CDR2 from the germline V gene are SGHRS and YFSETQ. CDR3 amino acids: CASSLRDRGNYGYTF. The CDR3 DNA sequence: TGCGCCAGCAGCTTAAGGGACAGGGGAAACTATGGCTACACCTTC.

In its sample, this clonotype was seen a few times. The chain combines TRBV27 with TRBJ2-4; 15 bases line up with TRBD2. J lost 1 base, V lost 4 bases, and 14 bases had no gene match. This CDR3 has 21 residues. CDR1 and CDR2 (germline): MNHEY, SMNVEV (reference sequence). Written as DNA, the CDR3 is TGTGCCAGCAGTTCCCGCCGCGGACTAGCGGGAGGGCCGGTGGCCAAAAACATTCAGTACTTC. Protein: CASSSRRGLAGGPVAKNIQYF.

The rearrangement joins TRBV28 to TRBJ2-6; TRBD1 is a possible D gene (5 bases). The V and J ends lost 10 bases and 0 bases respectively, with 16 bases between them. This CDR3 comprises 16 residues. The germline V gene encodes CDR1 MDHEN and CDR2 SYDVKM. Here the CDR3 reads CATFARVNSGANVLTF. The CDR3 bases are TGTGCCACCTTTGCCAGGGTAAACTCTGGGGCCAACGTCCTGACTTTC.

V gene TRBV3-1 combines with J gene TRBJ2-4; a weak D match, TRBD1 (5 bases). Trimming shortened V by 5 bases and J by 0 bases, and 11 bases separated the two germline ends. Germline CDR1 and CDR2: LGHDT and YNNKEL (reference sequence). This CDR3 region has 15 residues. In DNA form, the CDR3 reads TGTGCCAGCAGCGACGACAGCTTAGCCAAAAACATTCAGTACTTC. It encodes CASSDDSLAKNIQYF.

In this sample, this clonotype turned up a few times. This rearrangement joins TRBV20-1 to TRBJ1-6; TRBD1 aligns across 8 bases. Unmatched junction bases numbered 4, after V lost 0 bases and J lost 9 bases. The germline V gene has CDR1 DFQATT and CDR2 SNEGSKA (reference sequence). The length of the CDR3 is 14 residues. The CDR3 DNA is TGCAGTGCTAGAGATCAGGGGGCCGGTTCACCCCTCCACTTT. Protein sequence: CSARDQGAGSPLHF.

CDR3 sequence reads: CASSEAQGPPLHF. As DNA, the CDR3 is TGTGCCAGCAGTGAAGCCCAAGGGCCACCCCTCCACTTT. The chain carries TRBV6-1 and TRBJ1-6, with D unresolved. The CDR3 length is 13 residues. V was cut by 0 bases and J by 11 bases, with 8 bases left in between. The germline V gene has CDR1 MNHNS and CDR2 SASEGT.

The genes are TRBV20-1 and TRBJ2-5; no firm D call. Germline values: CDR1 DFQATT, CDR2 SNEGSKA (reference sequence). The CDR3 spans 14 residues. The V end was cut by 3 bases, the J end by 1 base, with 12 bases between. The CDR3 region is CSARSWAAQETQYF. CDR3 DNA: TGCAGTGCTAGGTCGTGGGCGGCCCAAGAGACCCAGTACTTC.